Listed below are T cell receptor beta chains from one sample, sequenced in a study of cytotoxic CD8 clonotypes in ibrutinib-treated CLL. Clones were sequenced by immunoSEQ multiplex PCR, and TCRdb holds only the in-frame ones, with some missing. In the table there are about 140,000 clones, around 80% of which are singletons. This specimen was PBMCs, taken after 36 months of ibrutinib treatment. These TCRs come from a human donor with chronic lymphocytic leukemia. Both conserved end residues are part of each CDR3. Each record gives: J gene, D gene, clone size, V gene, CDR3 DNA, CDR3 protein. D genes are given only for firm matches. Where a row states a size, it is once, few, many or the class of an expanded clone; other rows omit it.

j_gene: TRBJ1-2; d_gene: TRBD1; abundance: few; v_gene: TRBV30; CDR3nt: TGTGCCTGGAGTTCCCCAACAGGGGGCGGAAGTGGCTACACCTTC; CDR3aa: CAWSSPTGGGSGYTF
j_gene: TRBJ1-1; d_gene: -; abundance: -; v_gene: TRBV5-1; CDR3nt: TGCGCCAGCAGCCCGGGACACGCCACGTACACTGAAGCTTTCTTT; CDR3aa: CASSPGHATYTEAFF
j_gene: TRBJ1-6; d_gene: -; abundance: -; v_gene: TRBV18; CDR3nt: TGTGCCAGCTCACCAGCCAGTTCTGATTCACCCCTCCACTTT; CDR3aa: CASSPASSDSPLHF
j_gene: TRBJ2-1; d_gene: -; abundance: -; v_gene: TRBV30; CDR3nt: TGTGCCTGGAGTGGGGGCTCCAGCTCCTACAATGAGCAGTTCTTC; CDR3aa: CAWSGGSSSYNEQFF
j_gene: TRBJ1-2; d_gene: TRBD1; abundance: -; v_gene: TRBV27; CDR3nt: TGTGCCAGCAGTCCGCTCCCTCGGGACAGAAACTATGGCTACACCTTC; CDR3aa: CASSPLPRDRNYGYTF
j_gene: TRBJ1-5; d_gene: -; abundance: -; v_gene: TRBV7-2; CDR3nt: TGTGCCAGCGCGCTGGACTATCAGCCCCAGCATTTT; CDR3aa: CASALDYQPQHF
j_gene: TRBJ2-2; d_gene: -; abundance: -; v_gene: TRBV18; CDR3nt: TGTGCCAGCTCACCACTTTCGAACACCGGGGAGCTGTTTTTT; CDR3aa: CASSPLSNTGELFF
j_gene: TRBJ2-5; d_gene: TRBD2; abundance: -; v_gene: TRBV7-9; CDR3nt: TGTGCCAGCAGCTTAGATCTAGCGGGGGCCCAGGAGACCCAGTACTTC; CDR3aa: CASSLDLAGAQETQYF
j_gene: TRBJ1-2; d_gene: -; abundance: -; v_gene: TRBV7-2; CDR3nt: TGTGCCAGCAGCTTAGGACAGGCTAACTATGGCTACACCTTC; CDR3aa: CASSLGQANYGYTF
j_gene: TRBJ2-1; d_gene: TRBD1; abundance: -; v_gene: TRBV11-2; CDR3nt: TGTGCCAGCAGCCGGGACAGGGGATACAATGAGCAGTTCTTC; CDR3aa: CASSRDRGYNEQFF
j_gene: TRBJ2-1; d_gene: -; abundance: -; v_gene: TRBV7-3; CDR3nt: TGTGCCAGCAGCTTAAGTAGCGGAGTCTCCTACAATGAGCAGTTCTTC; CDR3aa: CASSLSSGVSYNEQFF
j_gene: TRBJ1-2; d_gene: -; abundance: -; v_gene: TRBV5-1; CDR3nt: TGCGCCAGCAGCATTGGGGATTACAGGGCCTATGGCTACACCTTC; CDR3aa: CASSIGDYRAYGYTF
j_gene: TRBJ1-3; d_gene: -; abundance: few; v_gene: TRBV7-6; CDR3nt: TGTGCCAGCAGCTTTAGCGGTTCAAGTGGAAACACCATATATTTT; CDR3aa: CASSFSGSSGNTIYF
j_gene: TRBJ2-5; d_gene: -; abundance: medium-sized; v_gene: TRBV7-6; CDR3nt: TGTGCCAGCAGCTTAGAAGGGCATATGGAGACCCAGTACTTC; CDR3aa: CASSLEGHMETQYF
j_gene: TRBJ2-3; d_gene: TRBD2; abundance: few; v_gene: TRBV6-1; CDR3nt: TGTGCCAGCAGTGAATCAGCGGGGGGGCCCGGAGATACGCAGTATTTT; CDR3aa: CASSESAGGPGDTQYF
j_gene: TRBJ2-7; d_gene: -; abundance: once; v_gene: TRBV4-2; CDR3nt: TGTGCCAGCAGCCAAGAAGTCGCTAGAGGAAGCTCCTACGAGCAGTACTTC; CDR3aa: CASSQEVARGSSYEQYF
j_gene: TRBJ2-6; d_gene: -; abundance: -; v_gene: TRBV6-1; CDR3nt: TGTGCCAGCAGTGAAGAGCCAGGGGGGGCCAACGTCCTGACTTTC; CDR3aa: CASSEEPGGANVLTF
j_gene: TRBJ1-2; d_gene: -; abundance: -; v_gene: TRBV13; CDR3nt: TGTGCCAGCAGCTCCTACCAGGGGCCCTACACCTTC; CDR3aa: CASSSYQGPYTF
j_gene: TRBJ2-1; d_gene: TRBD2; abundance: -; v_gene: TRBV2; CDR3nt: TGTGCCAGCAGTGTAATGGGACTAGCCGGGGAGCAGTTCTTC; CDR3aa: CASSVMGLAGEQFF
j_gene: TRBJ1-6; d_gene: -; abundance: -; v_gene: TRBV27; CDR3nt: TGTGCCAGCAGTCCTATGGCCGGGCCCCCGGGGGGTTATAATTCACCCCTCCACTTT; CDR3aa: CASSPMAGPPGGYNSPLHF
j_gene: TRBJ1-6; d_gene: -; abundance: -; v_gene: TRBV5-1; CDR3nt: TGCGCCAGCAGCTTGGGGAAATCCTATAATTCACCCCTCCACTTT; CDR3aa: CASSLGKSYNSPLHF
j_gene: TRBJ2-7; d_gene: TRBD2; abundance: few; v_gene: TRBV6-5; CDR3nt: TGTGCCAGCAGTTACTCAGCGGGGGGGGCCTACGAGCAGTACTTC; CDR3aa: CASSYSAGGAYEQYF
j_gene: TRBJ1-1; d_gene: TRBD1; abundance: once; v_gene: TRBV23-1; CDR3nt: TGCGCCAGCAGTCACCCGAGGGGGCAGGGGGCGGAGGGGAACACTGAAGCTTTCTTT; CDR3aa: CASSHPRGQGAEGNTEAFF
j_gene: TRBJ1-1; d_gene: -; abundance: -; v_gene: TRBV5-6; CDR3nt: TGTGCCAGCAGCTTGTTCGCACCCATGAACACTGAAGCTTTCTTT; CDR3aa: CASSLFAPMNTEAFF
j_gene: TRBJ1-1; d_gene: -; abundance: -; v_gene: TRBV18; CDR3nt: TGTGCCAGCTCACCACGCGCATACACGGGAGGAATGAACACTGAAGCTTTCTTT; CDR3aa: CASSPRAYTGGMNTEAFF
j_gene: TRBJ1-1; d_gene: -; abundance: -; v_gene: TRBV6-4; CDR3nt: TGTGCCAGCAGTCATCTAATGAACACTGAAGCTTTCTTT; CDR3aa: CASSHLMNTEAFF
j_gene: TRBJ2-7; d_gene: -; abundance: -; v_gene: TRBV28; CDR3nt: TGTGCCAGCAGTTTAGGCGGTTCCTACGAGCAGTACTTC; CDR3aa: CASSLGGSYEQYF
j_gene: TRBJ1-5; d_gene: -; abundance: -; v_gene: TRBV28; CDR3nt: TGTGCCAGCAGTTTAGGGGGCTCGGCGAATCAGCCCCAGCATTTT; CDR3aa: CASSLGGSANQPQHF
j_gene: TRBJ1-2; d_gene: -; abundance: -; v_gene: TRBV18; CDR3nt: TGTGCCAGCTCACCGGGCGATAACTATGGCTACACCTTC; CDR3aa: CASSPGDNYGYTF